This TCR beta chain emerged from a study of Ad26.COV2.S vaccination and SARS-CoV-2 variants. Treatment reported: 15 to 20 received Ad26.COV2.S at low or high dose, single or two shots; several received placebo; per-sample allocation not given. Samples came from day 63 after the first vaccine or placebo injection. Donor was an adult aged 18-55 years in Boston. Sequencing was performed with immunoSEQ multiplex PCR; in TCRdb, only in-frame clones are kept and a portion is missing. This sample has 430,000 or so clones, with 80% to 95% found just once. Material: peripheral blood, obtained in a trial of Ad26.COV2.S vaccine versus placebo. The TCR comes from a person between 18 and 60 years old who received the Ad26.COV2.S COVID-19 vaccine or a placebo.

In nucleotides, the CDR3 is TGTGCCTGCTCGTCGGCGGGAGGGAGCTACGAGCAGTACTTC. Protein product: CACSSAGGSYEQYF. This sequence joins TRBV7-9 and TRBJ2-7, with TRBD2 matching over 9 bases. Germline CDR1 and CDR2: SEHNR and FQNEAQ (reference sequence). The ends lost 11 bases at V and 3 bases at J; junction bases unmatched: 11. This CDR3 has 14 residues. The variable domain in full, with the rest retrieved from reference TRBV7-9 and TRBJ2-7, is DTGVSQNPRHKITKRGQNVTFRCDPISEHNRLYWYRQTLGQGPEFLTYFQNEAQLEKSRLLSDRFSAERPKGSFSTLEIQRTEQGDSAMYLCACSSAGGSYEQYFGPGTRLTVT.